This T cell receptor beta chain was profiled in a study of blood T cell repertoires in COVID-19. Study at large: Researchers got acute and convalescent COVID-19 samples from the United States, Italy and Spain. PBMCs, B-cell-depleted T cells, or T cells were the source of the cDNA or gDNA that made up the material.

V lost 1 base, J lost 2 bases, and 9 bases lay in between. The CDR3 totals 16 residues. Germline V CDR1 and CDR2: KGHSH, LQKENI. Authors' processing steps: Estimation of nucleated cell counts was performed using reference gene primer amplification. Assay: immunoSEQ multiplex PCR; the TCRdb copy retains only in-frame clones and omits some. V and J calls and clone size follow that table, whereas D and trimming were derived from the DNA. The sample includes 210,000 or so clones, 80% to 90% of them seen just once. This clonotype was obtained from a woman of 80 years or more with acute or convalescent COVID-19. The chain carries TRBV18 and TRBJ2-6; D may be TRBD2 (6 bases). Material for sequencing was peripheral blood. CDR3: CASSPRPGAGANVLTF. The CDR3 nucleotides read TGTGCCAGCTCACCACGTCCGGGGGCTGGGGCCAACGTCCTGACTTTC. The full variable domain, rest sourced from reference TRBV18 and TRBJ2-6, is NAGVMQNPRHLVRRRGQEARLRCSPMKGHSHVYWYRQLPEEGLKFMVYLQKENIIDESGMPKERFSAEFPKEGPSILRIQQVVRGDSAAYFCASSPRPGAGANVLTFGAGSRLTVL.